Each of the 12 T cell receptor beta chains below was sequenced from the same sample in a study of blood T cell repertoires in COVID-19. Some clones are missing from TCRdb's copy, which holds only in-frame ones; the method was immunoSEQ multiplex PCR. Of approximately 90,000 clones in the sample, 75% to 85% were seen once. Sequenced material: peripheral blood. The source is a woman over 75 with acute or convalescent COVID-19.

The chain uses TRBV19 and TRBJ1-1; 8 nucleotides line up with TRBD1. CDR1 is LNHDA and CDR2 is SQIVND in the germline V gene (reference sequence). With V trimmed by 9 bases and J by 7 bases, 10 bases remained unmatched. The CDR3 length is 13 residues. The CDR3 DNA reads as TGTGCCAGCGGGTGGGCAGGGGGCGTTGAAGCTTTCTTT. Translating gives CASGWAGGVEAFF.

Written as DNA, the CDR3 is TGTGCCAGCTCACCACTAGAGGACACGTTCTCTGGAAACACCATATATTTT. This sequence encodes CASSPLEDTFSGNTIYF. The chain joins TRBV18 to TRBJ1-3, with a weak D call TRBD1 (5 bases). Deletions cut 1 base from V and 0 bases from J, with 13 bases between. This CDR3 is 17 amino acids long. Germline CDR1 is KGHSH and CDR2 is LQKENI.

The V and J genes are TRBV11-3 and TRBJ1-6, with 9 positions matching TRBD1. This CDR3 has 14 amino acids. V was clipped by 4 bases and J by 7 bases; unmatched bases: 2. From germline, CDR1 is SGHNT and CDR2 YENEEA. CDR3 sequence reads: CASSSGTGNSPLHF. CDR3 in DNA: TGTGCCAGCAGCTCCGGGACAGGGAATTCACCCCTCCACTTT.

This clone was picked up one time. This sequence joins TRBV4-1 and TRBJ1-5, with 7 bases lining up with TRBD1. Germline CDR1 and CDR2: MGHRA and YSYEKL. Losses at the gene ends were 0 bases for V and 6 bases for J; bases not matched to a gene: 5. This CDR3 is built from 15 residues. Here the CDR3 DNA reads TGCGCCAGCAGCCAAGACCCAGGGGGTGTTCAGCCCCAGCATTTT. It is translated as CASSQDPGGVQPQHF.

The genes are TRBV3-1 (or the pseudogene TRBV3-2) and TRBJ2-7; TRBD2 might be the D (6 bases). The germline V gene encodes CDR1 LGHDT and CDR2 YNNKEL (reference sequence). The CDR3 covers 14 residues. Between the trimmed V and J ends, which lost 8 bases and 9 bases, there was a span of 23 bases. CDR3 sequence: CASGLSGAPAGQYF. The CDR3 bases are TGTGCCAGCGGGTTGTCGGGAGCCCCGGCAGGGCAGTACTTC.

CDR3 DNA: TGTGCCAGCAGCTTTTACTTCAATGAGCAGTTCTTC. Translated, it gives CASSFYFNEQFF. The genes are TRBV11-2 and TRBJ2-1; D is undetermined. Germline CDR1 and CDR2: SGHAT and FQNNGV. V was clipped by 3 bases and J by 6 bases, with 6 bases between them. The CDR3 totals 12 residues.

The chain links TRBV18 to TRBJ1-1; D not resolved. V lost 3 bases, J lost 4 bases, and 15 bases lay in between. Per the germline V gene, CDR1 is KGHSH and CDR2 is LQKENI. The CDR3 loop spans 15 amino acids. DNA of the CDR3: TGTGCCAGCTCACCGAGCTCGGGAGGGTTCACTGAAGCTTTCTTT. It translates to CASSPSSGGFTEAFF.

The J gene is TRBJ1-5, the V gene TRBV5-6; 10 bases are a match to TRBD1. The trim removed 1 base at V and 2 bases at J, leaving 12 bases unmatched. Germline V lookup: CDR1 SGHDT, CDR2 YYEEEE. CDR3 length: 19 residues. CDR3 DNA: TGTGCCAGCAGCTTGATGCCCTTTGGGACAGGGGCGGGCAATCAGCCCCAGCATTTT. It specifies CASSLMPFGTGAGNQPQHF.

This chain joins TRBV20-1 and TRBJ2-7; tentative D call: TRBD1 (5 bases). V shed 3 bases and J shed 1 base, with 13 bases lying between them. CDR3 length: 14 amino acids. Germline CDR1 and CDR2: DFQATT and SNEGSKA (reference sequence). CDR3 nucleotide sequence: TGCAGTGCTAGTAAAAGGGGTTTTTCCTACGAGCAGTACTTC. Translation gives CSASKRGFSYEQYF.

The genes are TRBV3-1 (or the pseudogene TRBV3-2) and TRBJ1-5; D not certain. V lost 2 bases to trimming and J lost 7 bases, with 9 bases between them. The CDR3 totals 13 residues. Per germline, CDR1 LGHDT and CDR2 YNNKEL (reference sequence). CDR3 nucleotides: TGTGCCAGCAGCCAATCGGGGTACCAGCCCCAGCATTTT. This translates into CASSQSGYQPQHF.

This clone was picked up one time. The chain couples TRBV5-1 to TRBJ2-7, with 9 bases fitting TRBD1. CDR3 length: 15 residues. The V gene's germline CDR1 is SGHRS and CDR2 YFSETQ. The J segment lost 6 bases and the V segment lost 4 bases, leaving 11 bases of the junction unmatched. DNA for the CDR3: TGCGCCAGCAGCGGAGGACAGGGGAGATCTCGCGAGCAGTACTTC. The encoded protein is CASSGGQGRSREQYF. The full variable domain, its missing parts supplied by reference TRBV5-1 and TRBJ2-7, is KAGVTQTPRYLIKTRGQQVTLSCSPISGHRSVSWYQQTPGQGLQFLFEYFSETQRNKGNFPGRFSGRQFSNSRSEMNVSTLELGDSALYLCASSGGQGRSREQYFGPGTRLTVT.

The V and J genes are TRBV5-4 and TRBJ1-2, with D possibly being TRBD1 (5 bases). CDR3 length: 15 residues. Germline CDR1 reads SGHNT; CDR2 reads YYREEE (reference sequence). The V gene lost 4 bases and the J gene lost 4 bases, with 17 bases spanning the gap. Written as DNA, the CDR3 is TGTGCCAGCAGCCTCCCATCCCGCGGGGCCTATGGCTACACCTTC. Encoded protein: CASSLPSRGAYGYTF.